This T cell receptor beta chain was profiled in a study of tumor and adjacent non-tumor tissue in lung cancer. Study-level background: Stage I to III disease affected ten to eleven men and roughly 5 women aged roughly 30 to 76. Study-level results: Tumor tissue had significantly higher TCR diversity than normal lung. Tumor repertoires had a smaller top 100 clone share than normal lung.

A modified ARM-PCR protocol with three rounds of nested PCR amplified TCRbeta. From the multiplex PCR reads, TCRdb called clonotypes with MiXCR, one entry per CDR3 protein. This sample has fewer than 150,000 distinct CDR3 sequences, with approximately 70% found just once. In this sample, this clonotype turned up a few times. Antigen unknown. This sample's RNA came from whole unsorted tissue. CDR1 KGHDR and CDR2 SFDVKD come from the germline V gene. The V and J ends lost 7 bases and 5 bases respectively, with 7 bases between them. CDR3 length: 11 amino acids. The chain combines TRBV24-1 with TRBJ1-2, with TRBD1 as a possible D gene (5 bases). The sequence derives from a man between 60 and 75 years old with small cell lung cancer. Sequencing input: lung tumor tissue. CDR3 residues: CATRGEYGYTF. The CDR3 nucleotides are TGTGCCACCAGAGGGGAATATGGCTACACCTTC.